This entry is about one TCR beta chain. This clonotype came up a few times. Its antigen specificity is not known. Within one base of it there is no much larger clone, and no base qualities were kept. The data belong to a study of blood T cells in healthy people across ages (dated by TCRdb to 2014 to 2015). Regarding the research as a whole: In model experiments, template switching captured roughly one uniquely barcoded TCR beta cDNA molecule for every two T cells. Four age groups were formed from the donors: young (average about 15 years), middle-aged (just under 40), aged (about 68) and long-lived (more than 75). To track age-related changes in TCR beta repertoire diversity, the study relied on deep sequencing normalized with unique cDNA molecular identifiers. To avoid experimental bias, donors of different ages were distributed randomly across sequencing lanes. Using the same blood draw, the study looked at two additional independent replicas of 1 million unique cDNA reads for two donors, one aged 18 to 30 and the other aged 80 or older. The paper's findings and limits, for the study overall: Estimates of total diversity based on one million sequenced T cells were regarded as lower bounds and as underestimates. Observed TCR beta diversity per million T cells fell roughly linearly with age, and a significant reduction was already apparent by age roughly 40. Conclusive comparison of naive and antigen-experienced compartments was prevented by the profiling of bulk unsorted PBMCs. There was a strong correlation between observed TCR beta diversity and the percentage of naive T cells measured by flow cytometry. Because donor CMV infection status was unknown, age-related changes in expanded clonotypes were potentially confounded. Compared with the aged group, the long-lived group had more naive CD4+ T cells, fewer expanded clones and increased TCR diversity, suggesting age selection.

The donors were a few dozen Caucasian individuals from Russia, aged roughly 6 to 100 years, who were systemically healthy. Each donor gave ten milliliters of peripheral blood, drawn into EDTA-treated Vacutainer tubes. Ficoll-Paque density-gradient centrifugation was used to isolate PBMCs, with at least 6.5 million per sample. Trizol reagent was used to extract total RNA from PBMCs, with at least 5.5 micrograms per sample. The percentages of naive CD45RAhigh/CD27high T cells were determined by flow cytometry on a PBMC aliquot from every donor. Library preparation used 5' RACE. This sample was sequenced with an Illumina HiSeq 2500. The second PCR ran for about 6 to 12 cycles and used a J-beta primer mix along with a sample-barcoded 5' primer. Each TCR beta cDNA molecule received a unique molecular identifier from a template-switch 5' adaptor carrying 12 random nucleotides. Each sample yielded at least 3 million CDR3-containing paired-end reads. The Mint cDNA synthesis kit, primed by a TRBC-specific oligonucleotide, was used to synthesize first-strand cDNA from all RNA. All cDNA was treated with uracil-DNA glycosylase and then went through a first 18-cycle PCR with the universal primers M1SS and BC2_uni_R. The paper's processing steps were these. Normalization of each sample was performed by random selection of 1 million high-quality reads, each carrying a distinct molecular identifier. Instead of being binned into consensus sequences, reads with shared molecular identifiers were discarded. MiTCR, run with a Q25 quality threshold and the strictest error-elimination algorithm, handled CDR3 identification, clonotype clustering and error correction. A nonparametric unseen species model with Euler transformation was used to estimate a lower bound on total TCR beta diversity. The public sequencing data were trimmed at Q25 with fastp and processed into clonotypes with MiXCR by TCRdb, which kept only in-frame beta chains. Rows with a matching CDR3 protein are joined into one entry that keeps the most common DNA and genes. The V and J calls and clone size are TCRdb's, not the authors'. The table for this sample lists 590,000 or so distinct CDR3 sequences; less than 35% of them were counted only once. Together, the top ten hold 15% to 17% of the sample.

Spanning cysteine to phenylalanine, the CDR3 consists of 15 amino acids. Only the CDR3 part of the read is kept: 45 bases, read in frame from the first base. The V end loses 7 bases and the J end loses 0 bases, and a stretch of 10 bases separates them. The germline V gene gives CDR1 as SNHLY and CDR2 as FYNNEI. The sample was blood. Recombination connected TRBV2 to TRBJ1-6; the D gene cannot be resolved reliably. The TCR sequence derives from a woman of 80 years or more in good health. The sequenced DNA is TGTGCCAGCACCGGTTCCCTCTCCTATAATTCACCCCTCCACTTT. The encoded protein is CASTGSLSYNSPLHF.